The rows below give T cell receptor beta chains drawn from one sample of a study of blood T cell repertoires in COVID-19. Assay: immunoSEQ multiplex PCR; the TCRdb copy retains only in-frame clones and omits some. The sample includes a few hundred thousand clones, 85% of them seen just once. The sample comprised peripheral blood. The receptors derive from a human donor in a cohort sampled during active COVID-19. Both conserved end residues are part of each CDR3. The D gene is left open where the match is weak. Size is omitted from some rows. Given values are once, few, many or a class for expanded clones.

D gene	clone size	V gene	J gene	CDR3 protein
-	-	TRBV14	TRBJ2-2	CASSQISSSGTGELFF
TRBD1	once	TRBV20-1	TRBJ1-2	CSASKQGIYGYTF
-	-	TRBV30	TRBJ2-5	CACPKKDGGQTQYF
-	-	TRBV24-1	TRBJ1-2	CATSPGNYGYTF
TRBD1	-	TRBV19	TRBJ1-2	CASSTPGQGNYGYTF
-	-	TRBV19	TRBJ1-1	CASSMGRQLSGEAFF
-	-	TRBV7-8	TRBJ1-1	CASSLEAGDLNTEAFF
TRBD1	few	TRBV6-5	TRBJ2-1	CASRDRGPYNEQFF
TRBD2	once	TRBV5-1	TRBJ2-2	CASSFSGGPNTGELFF
TRBD1	-	TRBV6-5	TRBJ1-5	CASRLPGTGGQPQHF
-	-	TRBV19	TRBJ1-2	CASSHRGGDGYTF
TRBD1	few	TRBV9	TRBJ1-1	CASSVGTAIYEAFF
TRBD2	-	TRBV11-2	TRBJ2-7	CASSLVGTSGGSGDEQYF
-	-	TRBV6-5	TRBJ1-6	CASRSNSPLHF
-	-	TRBV6-5	TRBJ2-7	CASRTAYEQYF
-	-	TRBV15	TRBJ2-7	CATDRPAGSSYEQYF
TRBD1	-	TRBV4-1	TRBJ1-2	CASSHPGQGNYGYTF
-	-	TRBV12-3/TRBV12-4	TRBJ2-1	CASSFGGRDEQFF
-	-	TRBV6-5	TRBJ1-2	CALVRGPFENYGYTF
-	-	TRBV5-4	TRBJ2-2	CASSLVGGIGELFF
TRBD1	-	TRBV5-4	TRBJ1-1	CASSNWDRARAFF
TRBD2	-	TRBV15	TRBJ2-2	CATSLDQGGPGELFF
-	-	TRBV27	TRBJ2-1	CAVLARDSNEQFF
-	-	TRBV5-1	TRBJ2-2	CASRLERVDTGELFF
-	-	TRBV12-3/TRBV12-4	TRBJ2-2	CASGRDTGELFF
-	-	TRBV6-1	TRBJ1-4	CASSEGDRPNEKLFF
TRBD1	-	TRBV3-1/TRBV3-2	TRBJ1-6	CASSLTGGNSPLHF
-	-	TRBV5-6	TRBJ2-7	CASSQPGLRSNYEQYF
-	once	TRBV9	TRBJ2-1	CASSVSLSSYNEQFF
-	-	TRBV19	TRBJ2-2	CASIANTGELFF
-	-	TRBV7-9	TRBJ1-5	CASSLAERNQPQHF
-	-	TRBV2	TRBJ1-5	CASSGQRGFSNQPQHF
TRBD1	-	TRBV7-6	TRBJ2-2	CASSLRQGMKNTGELFF
TRBD2	-	TRBV4-2	TRBJ2-2	CASSPSGENTGELFF
-	-	TRBV6-4	TRBJ1-2	CASQTFPYGYTF
-	-	TRBV3-1/TRBV3-2	TRBJ1-1	CASSLGGVTEAFF
-	-	TRBV5-6	TRBJ1-6	CASSLRGSYNSPLHF
-	-	TRBV20-1	TRBJ1-1	CSAIRNTEAFF
-	-	TRBV14	TRBJ2-1	CASSQGLAGTYNEQFF
-	once	TRBV5-1	TRBJ2-3	CASSLDPADTQYF
-	-	TRBV12-3/TRBV12-4	TRBJ2-7	CASRREYEQYF
-	-	TRBV4-1	TRBJ2-7	CASSQDYPPSSYEQYF
TRBD1	-	TRBV9	TRBJ2-7	CASSEGQNYEQYF
-	few	TRBV7-6	TRBJ1-5	CASSHDSYNQPQHF
-	once	TRBV5-1	TRBJ2-1	CASSFTGTSGNEQFF
-	-	TRBV2	TRBJ1-1	CASRRQENTEAFF
-	-	TRBV11-2	TRBJ1-2	CASSFPGRANYGYTF
TRBD2	-	TRBV7-9	TRBJ2-7	CASSLSRLALDEQYF
TRBD2	-	TRBV10-2	TRBJ2-2	CASRASGGITGELFF
-	once	TRBV5-1	TRBJ1-2	CATTSEGNGYTF
-	-	TRBV9	TRBJ1-5	CASSVGGQGPPQHF
-	-	TRBV28	TRBJ1-2	CASSLRSGLSSYTF
-	-	TRBV5-1	TRBJ2-7	CASSLVGLAYEQYF
-	-	TRBV19	TRBJ1-5	CAVNSGEGITQPQHF
-	-	TRBV24-1	TRBJ1-2	CATSEPLGGAAYGYTF
TRBD1	-	TRBV28	TRBJ1-1	CASSRDRVTEAFF
TRBD1	-	TRBV25-1	TRBJ2-4	CASSETQGTENIQYF